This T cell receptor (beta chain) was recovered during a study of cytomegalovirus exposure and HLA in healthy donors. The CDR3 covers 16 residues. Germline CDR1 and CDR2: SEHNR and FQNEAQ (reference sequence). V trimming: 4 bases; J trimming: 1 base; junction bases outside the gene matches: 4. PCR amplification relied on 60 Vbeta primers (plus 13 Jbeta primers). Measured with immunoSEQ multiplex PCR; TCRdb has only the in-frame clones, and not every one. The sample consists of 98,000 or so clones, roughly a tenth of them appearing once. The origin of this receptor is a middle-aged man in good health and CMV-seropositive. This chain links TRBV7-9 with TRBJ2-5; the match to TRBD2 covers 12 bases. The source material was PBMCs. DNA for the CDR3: TGTGCCAGCAGCTCTGGGACTAGCGGGTTCCAAGAGACCCAGTACTTC. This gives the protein CASSSGTSGFQETQYF.